This T cell receptor (beta chain) stems from a study of blood T cell repertoires in COVID-19. Here immunoSEQ multiplex PCR was the method, and the copy in TCRdb shows in-frame clones only, minus some. The sample carries fewer than 250,000 clones, around 87% recorded once. The study recruited exposed participants who had met a COVID-19 case within 2 weeks before entry. Trimming took 0 bases from V and 4 from J, leaving 9 bases between them. CDR3 length: 14 residues. The V gene's germline CDR1 is MGHRA and CDR2 YSYEKL. The chain has TRBV4-1 and TRBJ1-1; a weak D match, TRBD1 (5 bases). Sequencing was done on a sample of PBMCs or T cells enriched from blood (not recorded which). This sequence was found in a man younger than 40 who had been exposed to COVID-19. CDR3 sequence reads: CASSQDLGGTEAFF. The CDR3 region has the DNA TGCGCCAGCAGCCAAGATTTGGGGGGCACTGAAGCTTTCTTT.